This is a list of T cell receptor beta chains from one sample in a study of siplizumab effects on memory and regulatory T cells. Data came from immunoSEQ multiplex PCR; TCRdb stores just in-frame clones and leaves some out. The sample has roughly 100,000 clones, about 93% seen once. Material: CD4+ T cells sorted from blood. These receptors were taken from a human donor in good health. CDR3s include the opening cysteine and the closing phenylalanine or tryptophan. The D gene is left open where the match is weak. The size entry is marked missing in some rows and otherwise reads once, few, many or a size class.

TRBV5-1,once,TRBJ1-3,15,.,TGCGCCAGCAGCTTCCAGGGGAGGCACGGAAACACCATATATTTT,CASSFQGRHGNTIYF
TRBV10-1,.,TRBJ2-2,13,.,TGCGCCAGCAGTGAGTCGGTAGTCGGGGAGCTGTTTTTT,CASSESVVGELFF
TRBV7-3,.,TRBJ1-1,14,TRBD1,TGTGCCAGCAGCTCGACAGGGCAAGGACGTGAAGCTTTCTTT,CASSSTGQGREAFF
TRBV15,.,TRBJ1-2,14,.,TGTGCCACCAGCAGCTTTCGAGCCAACTATGGCTACACCTTC,CATSSFRANYGYTF
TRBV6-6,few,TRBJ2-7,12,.,TGTGCCACCGGACTTACATTTCTGCCGGAGTACTTC,CATGLTFLPEYF
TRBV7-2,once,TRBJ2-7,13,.,TGTGCCAGCAGCCCCCAGATGGGCTACGAGCAGTACTTC,CASSPQMGYEQYF
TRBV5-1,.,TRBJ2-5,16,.,TGCGCCAGCAGCTCATTGGGGGGTCGGCGGGAAGAGACCCAGTACTTC,CASSSLGGRREETQYF
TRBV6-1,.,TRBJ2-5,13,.,TGTGCCAGCAGCGAGCCGGGGCGGAAGACCCAGTACTTC,CASSEPGRKTQYF
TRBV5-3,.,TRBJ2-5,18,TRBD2,TGTGCCAGAAGCCCAACCGGGACTAGCGGGAGGTGGTTAGAGACCCAGTACTTC,CARSPTGTSGRWLETQYF
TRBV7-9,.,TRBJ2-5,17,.,TGTGCCAGCAGCTTGGCGGCAGGGGGGCCCTTCCAAGAGACCCAGTACTTC,CASSLAAGGPFQETQYF
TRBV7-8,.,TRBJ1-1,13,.,TGTGCCAGCAGCTTATCCGCAGCCCTTGAAGCTTTCTTT,CASSLSAALEAFF
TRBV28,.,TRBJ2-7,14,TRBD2,TGTGCCAGCAGTTTTGCTAGCGGGAGAAACGAGCAGTACTTC,CASSFASGRNEQYF
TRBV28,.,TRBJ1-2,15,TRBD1,TGTGCCAGCAGTTCCGGAGGACAGGGTATGAGAGGCTACACCTTC,CASSSGGQGMRGYTF
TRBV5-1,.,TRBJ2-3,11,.,TGCGCCAGCCAACTAGGAGATACGCAGTATTTT,CASQLGDTQYF
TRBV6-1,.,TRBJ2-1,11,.,TGTGCCAGCAGGAGACACAATGAGCAGTTCTTC,CASRRHNEQFF
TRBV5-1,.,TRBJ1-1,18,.,TGCGCCAGCAGCTTGGTGTTGAGGGATTGGGAAGTGAACACTGAAGCTTTCTTT,CASSLVLRDWEVNTEAFF
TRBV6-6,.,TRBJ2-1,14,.,TGTGCCAGCAGTTATGGGGGGCAAAGAAATGAGCAGTTCTTC,CASSYGGQRNEQFF
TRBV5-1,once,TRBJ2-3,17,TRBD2,TGCGCCAGCAGCTCAAACCAAGCGGGAGTTTTCACAGATACGCAGTATTTT,CASSSNQAGVFTDTQYF
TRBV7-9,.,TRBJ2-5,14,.,TGTGCCAGCAGCTTATTGGCCAGGGTTGAGACCCAGTACTTC,CASSLLARVETQYF
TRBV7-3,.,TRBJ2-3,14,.,TGTGCCAGCAGGCCCAACTTGGGCACAGATACGCAGTATTTT,CASRPNLGTDTQYF
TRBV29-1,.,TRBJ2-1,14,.,TGCAGCGTTGATAGCGGGACAGGGACCGATGAGCAGTTCTTC,CSVDSGTGTDEQFF
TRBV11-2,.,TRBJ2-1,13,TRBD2,TGTGCCAGCAGCCTAGCGGGATACGGGGAGCAGTTCTTC,CASSLAGYGEQFF
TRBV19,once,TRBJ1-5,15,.,TGTGCCAGTAGTAAAGCGGCATGGGTTAATCAGCCCCAGCATTTT,CASSKAAWVNQPQHF
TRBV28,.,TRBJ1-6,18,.,TGTGCCAGCAGTTTATGGAGGGGCGGCGGCCCCGGGATTTCACCCCTCCACTTT,CASSLWRGGGPGISPLHF
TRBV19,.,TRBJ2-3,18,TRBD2,TGTGCCAGTAGTCCCCAGCGGGAGGCCGGTTGGGGCACAGATACGCAGTATTTT,CASSPQREAGWGTDTQYF
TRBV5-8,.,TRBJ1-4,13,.,TGTGCCAGCAGCCGTGACAGAAATGAAAAACTGTTTTTT,CASSRDRNEKLFF
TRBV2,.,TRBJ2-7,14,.,TGTGCCAGCAGTGTTTTGTGGGGGGCAGGTGAGCAGTACTTC,CASSVLWGAGEQYF
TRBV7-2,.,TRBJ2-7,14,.,TGTGCCAGCAGCTTAGCCCAGAAATCCTACGAGCAGTACTTC,CASSLAQKSYEQYF
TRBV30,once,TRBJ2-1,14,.,TGTGCCTGGAATAAGCGGCGCTCTGACAATGAGCAGTTCTTC,CAWNKRRSDNEQFF
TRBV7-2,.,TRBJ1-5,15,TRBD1,TGTGCCAGCAGCGTAGCCCGGACAGGGCTTCAGCCCCAGCATTTT,CASSVARTGLQPQHF
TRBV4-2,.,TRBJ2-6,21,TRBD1,TGTGCCAGCAGCCGCGACTGGGTACCCCGGGACAGGATCTCTGGGGCCAACGTCCTGACTTTC,CASSRDWVPRDRISGANVLTF
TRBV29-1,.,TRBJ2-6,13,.,TGCAGCGTTGAGGGGGCTGGGGCCAACGTCCTGACTTTC,CSVEGAGANVLTF
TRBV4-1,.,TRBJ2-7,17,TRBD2,TGCGCCAGCAGCCCGGGACTAGCGGGTCGAAGCTCCTACGAGCAGTACTTC,CASSPGLAGRSSYEQYF
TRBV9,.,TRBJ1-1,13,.,TGTGCCAGCAGCCCCGGACCGGAGACTGAAGCTTTCTTT,CASSPGPETEAFF
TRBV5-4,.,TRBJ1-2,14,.,TGTGCCAGCACCCCTAGAAAGGAGGCCCTTGGCTACACCTTC,CASTPRKEALGYTF
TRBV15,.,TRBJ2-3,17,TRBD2,TGTGCCACCAGCCCATTGAAGACTAGCGGGAGTATAGATACGCAGTATTTT,CATSPLKTSGSIDTQYF
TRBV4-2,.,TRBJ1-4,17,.,TGTGCCAGCAGCCAAGATCTCTTAGCGGCAACTAATGAAAAACTGTTTTTT,CASSQDLLAATNEKLFF
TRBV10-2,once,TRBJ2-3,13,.,TGCGCCAGCAGTCTAGCGCGCACAGATACGCAGTATTTT,CASSLARTDTQYF
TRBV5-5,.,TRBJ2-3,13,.,TGTGCCAGCAGCCAACAGGGACCAGATACGCAGTATTTT,CASSQQGPDTQYF
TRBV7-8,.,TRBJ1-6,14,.,TGTGCCAGCAGCTTAATGGCAAGCCGGTCACCCCTCCACTTT,CASSLMASRSPLHF
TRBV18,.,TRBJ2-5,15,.,TGTGCCAGCTCACCGGGACGATCGGGCGAGGAGACCCAGTACTTC,CASSPGRSGEETQYF
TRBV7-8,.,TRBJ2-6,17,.,TGTGCCAGCAGCTTGGTAGGGGGAAGCTCTGGGGCCAACGTCCTGACTTTC,CASSLVGGSSGANVLTF
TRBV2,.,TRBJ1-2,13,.,TGTGCCAGCATTACAACTCCGGGGTCTGGCTACACCTTC,CASITTPGSGYTF
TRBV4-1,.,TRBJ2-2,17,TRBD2,TGCGCCAGCAGCCACCCCTCGGGAGGGGTCAACACCGGGGAGCTGTTTTTT,CASSHPSGGVNTGELFF
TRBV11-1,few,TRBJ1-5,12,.,TGTGCCAGCAGCCTCTCCCCTCAGCCCCAGCATTTT,CASSLSPQPQHF
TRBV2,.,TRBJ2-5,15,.,TGTGCCAGCAGCTATAGCTGGGAGAGCCGAGAGACCCAGTACTTC,CASSYSWESRETQYF
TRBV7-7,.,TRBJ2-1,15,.,TGTGCCAGCAGCTTAGCGGAGGGCTCCTACAATGAGCAGTTCTTC,CASSLAEGSYNEQFF